Following are 8 T cell receptor beta chains from one sample sequenced in a study of read filtering for tumor transcriptome and immune sequencing. The library was built from roughly 400 ng RNA with molecular barcoded adaptors for alpha/delta and beta/gamma chains. One entry per CDR3 protein, called by TCRdb with MiXCR from the reads. Of approximately 150,000 distinct CDR3 sequences in the sample, around 14% were seen once. Sequences were obtained from a population of CD138-negative cells sorted from bone marrow. These receptors all stem from a donor older than 35 with multiple myeloma.

This clonotype was detected ten times or more. The V and J genes are TRBV5-1 and TRBJ2-3; D is possibly TRBD1 (6 bases). Germline CDR1 is SGHRS and CDR2 is YFSETQ. Trimming took 4 bases from V and 3 from J, leaving 12 bases between them. CDR3 size: 14 residues. The CDR3 spells CASSQNGQTDTQYF. As DNA, the CDR3 is TGCGCCAGCAGCCAGAATGGACAGACAGATACGCAGTATTTT.

This clonotype was found many times. The chain combines TRBV20-1 with TRBJ2-5, with 10 bases matching TRBD2. Trimming cost V 6 bases and J 2 bases; bases outside gene matches: 9. Germline V gene data show CDR1 as DFQATT and CDR2 as SNEGSKA (reference sequence). The CDR3 has 15 residues. The CDR3: CSAPPSGGWQETQYF. The CDR3 nucleotides read TGCAGTGCCCCGCCTAGCGGGGGCTGGCAAGAGACCCAGTACTTC.

Many counts were recorded for this clonotype. CDR3 DNA sequence: TGTGCCAGCAGCGTAGTGCGCTCTGGGGCCAACGTCCTGACTTTC. Its protein is CASSVVRSGANVLTF. The V gene is TRBV9, the J gene TRBJ2-6; D not certain. The V end was cut by 0 bases, the J end by 0 bases, with 4 bases between. This CDR3 is built from 15 residues. CDR1 is SGDLS and CDR2 is YYNGEE in the germline V gene.

Regarding this clonotype: This may arise from a read error, as a much more abundant clone is one base away. The chain joins TRBV10-2 to TRBJ1-5; 7 nucleotides match TRBD1. This CDR3 region has 14 residues. Per germline, CDR1 WSHSY and CDR2 SAAADI. CDR3 loop: CASSEPDRNQPRHF. The CDR3 DNA is TGCGCCAGCAGTGAGCCGGACAGGAATCAGCCCCGGCATTTT.

About this clonotype: This may come from a read error, since a much larger clone is one base off. The gene calls are TRBV7-8 and TRBJ1-5; perhaps TRBD1 as D (5 bases). This CDR3 has 17 amino acids. V lost 4 bases and J lost 0, with 16 bases in between. CDR1 is SGHVS, CDR2 FQNEAQ, per germline. The CDR3 region has the DNA TGTGCCAGCAGCTCCCGGGACGGAGTGAATAGCAATCAGCCCCAGCATTTT. Protein: CASSSRDGVNSNQPQHF.

This clonotype was seen only a few times. J is TRBJ1-4 and V is TRBV20-1; D gene uncertain. The CDR3 is made up of 14 amino acids. Germline values: CDR1 DFQATT, CDR2 SNEGSKA (reference sequence). Trimming left V 3 bases short and J 0 bases short, with 8 bases between. CDR3 DNA sequence: TGCAGTGCTAGCCCAATTGCAACTAATGAAAAACTGTTTTTT. It codes for CSASPIATNEKLFF.

This clonotype was seen repeatedly, ten times or more. The chain joins TRBV24-1 to TRBJ2-5, with TRBD2 matching over 10 bases. The V segment lost 7 bases and the J segment 5 bases; nucleotides outside the gene matches: 15. Germline V gene data show CDR1 as KGHDR and CDR2 as SFDVKD. The CDR3 runs to 17 residues. This chain's CDR3 is CATRTVMASGSEETQYF. DNA of the CDR3: TGTGCCACCAGAACAGTGATGGCTAGCGGGAGTGAGGAGACCCAGTACTTC.

This clonotype was recorded at least ten times. A much more abundant neighbour one base away suggests this may be a read error. The genes are TRBV12-3 or TRBV12-4 and TRBJ2-7; a possible D gene is TRBD1 (7 bases). Trimming cost V 3 bases and J 6 bases, with 15 bases left between them. This CDR3 region has 14 residues. CDR3 in amino acids: CASSLKQGTVEQYF. CDR3 DNA: TGTGCCAGCAGTTTGAAACAGGGGACTGTCGAGCAGTACTTC.